This T cell receptor beta chain is drawn from a study of T cells in localized non-small cell lung cancer. Regarding the study as a whole: When the top 100 tumor clones were examined, a median approximately 62 of them also appeared in the adjacent lung, which was paired and uninvolved. Greater blood T cell density accompanied longer overall survival. Clonality of T cells reached its maximum in uninvolved adjacent lung, surpassing tumor.

This clone was detected a few times. What it recognizes is unknown. Trimming took 0 bases from V and 5 from J, leaving 16 bases between them. The CDR3 sequence is 16 residues long. Germline V CDR1 and CDR2: LGHNA, YNFKEQ. TCRdb's table, derived via immunoSEQ multiplex PCR, lists solely in-frame clones and lacks some. The repertoire holds 72,000 or so clones, with 70% to 90% as singletons. Material: peripheral blood, obtained before any cancer treatment. This receptor was obtained from a female donor older than 55 with stage I lung adenocarcinoma. This chain links TRBV4-2 with TRBJ2-5; D may be TRBD1 (5 bases). CDR3 loop: CASSQEVVGVGETQYF. The CDR3 region has the DNA TGTGCCAGCAGCCAAGAGGTTGTAGGGGTTGGGGAGACCCAGTACTTC.